The present T cell receptor beta chain was sequenced within a study of beta chain features in type 1 diabetes. Notes on the study in general: TCRB CDR3s were moderately but significantly shorter in Type 1 diabetes patients in all four CD4+ subsets.

The CDR3 consists of 16 residues. The V and J ends lost 3 bases and 3 bases, in that order; junction bases with no gene match: 5. Germline CDR1 SGHTA, CDR2 FQGNSA. As for this clone: Its antigen is still unknown.

Expressed TCRB transcripts were sequenced because the isolated RNA had all been reverse transcribed beforehand. Generated by immunoSEQ multiplex PCR, the TCRdb table keeps only in-frame clones and is missing some. Among about 160,000 clones listed, almost 65% were seen once. The sequence was obtained from a man aged 30-40 years with type 1 diabetes. This chain connects TRBV7-2 to TRBJ1-4, with 9 nucleotides matching TRBD1. Sequenced input: naive CD4+ T cells from blood. The CDR3 sequence: CASSLGTGFANEKLFF. The CDR3 DNA follows: TGTGCCAGCAGCTTGGGGACAGGGTTCGCTAATGAAAAACTGTTTTTT. The whole variable domain, filled in from reference TRBV7-2 and TRBJ1-4, reads GAGVSQSPSNKVTEKGKDVELRCDPISGHTALYWYRQSLGQGLEFLIYFQGNSAPDKSGLPSDRFSAERTGGSVSTLTIQRTQQEDSAVYLCASSLGTGFANEKLFFGSGTQLSVL.